Here is one TCR beta chain with its context. This sample is drawn from a study of blood T cell repertoires in COVID-19. Study information: Researchers got acute and convalescent COVID-19 samples from the United States, Italy and Spain. The cDNA or gDNA used as material had been derived from T cells, B-cell-depleted T cells, or PBMCs.

Original processing notes: Reference gene primer amplification gave nucleated cell count estimates. Assay used: immunoSEQ multiplex PCR; TCRdb lists only in-frame clones, some missing. V and J calls and clone size follow that table, whereas D and trimming were derived from the DNA. Of about 190,000 clones listed, roughly 79% were seen once; the top ten hold more than 25%. The TCR originated in a woman in her sixties or seventies with acute or convalescent COVID-19. Material: peripheral blood.

The CDR3 region is CAWSVRGLVTNEQFF. As DNA, the CDR3 is TGTGCCTGGAGTGTACGGGGACTAGTGACAAATGAGCAGTTCTTC. V usage is TRBV30 and J usage is TRBJ2-1; 8 nucleotides line up with TRBD2. Per the germline V gene, CDR1 is GTSNPN and CDR2 is SVGIG (reference sequence). The V gene end was trimmed by 0 bases and the J gene end by 7 bases; junction bases not matched to a gene: 8. The CDR3 has 15 amino acids.